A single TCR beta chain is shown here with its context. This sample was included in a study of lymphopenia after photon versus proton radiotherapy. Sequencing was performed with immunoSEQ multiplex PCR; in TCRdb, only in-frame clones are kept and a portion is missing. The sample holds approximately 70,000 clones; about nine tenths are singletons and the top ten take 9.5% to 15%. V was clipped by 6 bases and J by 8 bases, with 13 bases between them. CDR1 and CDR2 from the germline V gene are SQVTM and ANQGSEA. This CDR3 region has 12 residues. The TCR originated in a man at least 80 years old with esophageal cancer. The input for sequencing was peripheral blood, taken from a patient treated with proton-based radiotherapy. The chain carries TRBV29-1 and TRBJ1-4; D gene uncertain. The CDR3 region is CSVKLWEEKLFF. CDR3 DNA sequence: TGCAGCGTCAAGCTTTGGGAGGAAAAACTGTTTTTT.